This entry lists 17 T cell receptor beta chains sequenced from one sample in a study of blood T cell repertoires in COVID-19. Using immunoSEQ multiplex PCR, the repertoire was profiled, and TCRdb retains in-frame clones only, with some absent. Among about 54,000 clones listed, approximately 90% were seen once. Material: peripheral blood. Receptors were obtained from a woman aged 60 to 75 with active or convalescent COVID-19.

V is TRBV3-1 (or the pseudogene TRBV3-2) and J is TRBJ2-1, with 11 bases that match TRBD2. CDR1 and CDR2 (germline): LGHDT, YNNKEL (reference sequence). The CDR3 sequence is 16 residues long. V was pared by 2 bases and J by 5 bases, with 5 bases of the junction left unmatched. The CDR3 region has the DNA TGTGCCAGCAGCCAATATACTAGCGGGAGAAACAATGAGCAGTTCTTC. Translating it yields CASSQYTSGRNNEQFF.

The V gene is TRBV28, the J gene TRBJ2-5; 9 nucleotides align to TRBD1. The CDR3 loop spans 16 amino acids. With V trimmed by 6 bases and J by 5 bases, 13 bases remained unmatched. Per germline, CDR1 MDHEN and CDR2 SYDVKM. Here the CDR3 DNA reads TGTGCCAGCAGCAGCGTCGGGACAGGGAGGTTGGAGACCCAGTACTTC. It specifies CASSSVGTGRLETQYF.

The J gene is TRBJ2-7, the V gene TRBV6-6, with 7 bases aligning to TRBD1. Germline CDR1 reads MNHNY; CDR2 reads SVGAGI (reference sequence). V was pared by 6 bases and J by 2 bases, with 7 bases of the junction left unmatched. The CDR3 is 14 amino acids. In DNA form, the CDR3 reads TGTGCCAGCAGGAGGGGGACAGAAGCCTACGAGCAGTACTTC. This sequence encodes CASRRGTEAYEQYF.

This chain uses TRBV7-3 with TRBJ1-1; no clear D gene. The CDR3 has 14 amino acids. Trimming removed 5 bases at V and 8 bases at J, with 18 bases between. CDR1 SGHTA and CDR2 FQGTGA come from the germline V gene. DNA of the CDR3: TGTGCCAGCAGCATTTCCGGGATTGGGAGGGAAGCTTTCTTT. This translates into CASSISGIGREAFF. The full variable domain, with the rest looked up from reference TRBV7-3 and TRBJ1-1, is GAGVSQTPSNKVTEKGKYVELRCDPISGHTALYWYRQSLGQGPEFLIYFQGTGAADDSGLPNDRFFAVRPEGSVSTLKIQRTERGDSAVYLCASSISGIGREAFFGQGTRLTVV.

The V gene is TRBV23-1, the J gene TRBJ2-7; 7 bases agree with TRBD1. TRBV23-1 is an ORF, with its function uncertain. After removal of 0 bases from V and 1 base from J, the junction contained 9 bases not matched to a gene. This CDR3 contains 17 residues. The CDR3 is CASSQSKTGPWSYEQYF. CDR3 DNA: TGCGCCAGCAGTCAATCGAAGACAGGGCCATGGTCCTACGAGCAGTACTTC.

The rearrangement joins TRBV19 to TRBJ2-3; 10 nucleotides line up with TRBD2. Trimming removed 4 bases from V and 6 bases from J; junction bases left unmatched: 10. The CDR3 is made up of 16 amino acids. Looked up from germline, CDR1 is LNHDA and CDR2 is SQIVND (reference sequence). The CDR3 DNA follows: TGTGCCAGTAGTAGGGGTACTAGCGGGGCTGGGGATACGCAGTATTTT. Protein: CASSRGTSGAGDTQYF.

The V and J genes are TRBV4-2 and TRBJ2-3; 7 bases align to TRBD1. Germline CDR1 reads LGHNA; CDR2 reads YNFKEQ. Unmatched junction bases numbered 7, after V lost 4 bases and J lost 0 bases. This CDR3 region has 16 residues. This chain's CDR3 is CASSRKTGVSTDTQYF. As DNA, the CDR3 is TGTGCCAGCAGCCGCAAAACAGGGGTCAGCACAGATACGCAGTATTTT.

The rearrangement uses TRBV19 and TRBJ1-3, with D perhaps matching TRBD1 (6 bases). There are 15 residues in the CDR3. The germline V gene has CDR1 LNHDA and CDR2 SQIVND (reference sequence). V was pared by 6 bases and J by 0 bases, with 12 bases between. CDR3 sequence: CASRLDSHSGNTIYF. DNA of the CDR3: TGTGCCAGTAGATTGGACAGCCACTCTGGAAACACCATATATTTT.

The chain links TRBV7-6 to TRBJ2-5; 12 nucleotides line up with TRBD2. Germline CDR1 is SGHVS and CDR2 is FNYEAQ. The CDR3 has 15 residues. J lost 4 bases, V lost 6 bases, and 6 bases had no gene match. The CDR3 protein is CASSWTSGEGETQYF. CDR3 nucleotides: TGTGCCAGCAGTTGGACTAGCGGGGAAGGAGAGACCCAGTACTTC. Drawing the rest from reference TRBV7-6 and TRBJ2-5, the complete variable domain is GAGVSQSPRYKVTKRGQDVALRCDPISGHVSLYWYRQALGQGPEFLTYFNYEAQQDKSGLPNDRFSAERPEGSISTLTIQRTEQRDSAMYRCASSWTSGEGETQYFGPGTRLLVL.

This clone has just one count. J is TRBJ1-5 and V is TRBV28; D gene unclear. Germline V lookup: CDR1 MDHEN, CDR2 SYDVKM. V lost 3 bases and J 0 bases, leaving 9 bases between the germline ends. The CDR3 loop spans 15 amino acids. CDR3 nucleotide sequence: TGTGCCAGCAGTTTTTTACAGACTAGCAATCAGCCCCAGCATTTT. It is translated as CASSFLQTSNQPQHF.

The CDR3 nucleotides read TGTGCCATCAGTAAGACTAGCGGAACAGATACGCAGTATTTT. It encodes CAISKTSGTDTQYF. The chain combines TRBV10-3 with TRBJ2-3; 9 bases are shared with TRBD2. In germline, CDR1 is ENHRY, CDR2 SYGVKD. The trim removed 5 bases at V and 3 bases at J, leaving 3 bases unmatched. The CDR3 is made up of 14 amino acids.

The chain has TRBV6-5 and TRBJ2-7; TRBD1 aligns across 10 bases. This CDR3 spans 14 amino acids. With V trimmed by 5 bases and J by 7 bases, 8 bases remained unmatched. From germline, CDR1 is MNHEY and CDR2 SVGAGI. The CDR3 loop reads CASSRRQGAREQYF. The CDR3 region has the DNA TGTGCCAGCAGTCGAAGACAGGGGGCCAGGGAGCAGTACTTC.

The rearrangement uses TRBV30 and TRBJ2-1; D remains unclear. V gave up 0 bases and J gave up 7 bases, with 13 bases separating them. The CDR3 runs 14 residues. Germline V gives CDR1 GTSNPN, CDR2 SVGIG (reference sequence). CDR3 sequence (DNA): TGTGCCTGGAGTGTACTAATCCCTAGGAATGAGCAGTTCTTC. Amino acid sequence: CAWSVLIPRNEQFF.

The chain employs TRBV30 and TRBJ2-5; TRBD1 matches at 7 bases. CDR1 is GTSNPN and CDR2 is SVGIG in the germline V gene (reference sequence). The ends lost 4 bases at V and 5 bases at J; junction bases unmatched: 10. The length of the CDR3 is 14 residues. CDR3 sequence (DNA): TGTGCCTGGAACCCGGGACAGCCTGGGGAGACCCAGTACTTC. Its translation: CAWNPGQPGETQYF.

V and J are TRBV4-1 and TRBJ2-3; D possibly corresponds to TRBD1 (5 bases). The CDR3 has 13 residues. CDR1 and CDR2 from the germline V gene are MGHRA and YSYEKL. Trimming removed 1 base from V and 6 bases from J, with 8 bases in between. The CDR3 loop reads CASSQVGVDTQYF. CDR3 nucleotide sequence: TGCGCCAGCAGCCAAGTAGGGGTGGATACGCAGTATTTT.

This sequence joins TRBV2 and TRBJ1-2; no definite D call. The CDR3 is made up of 10 amino acids. From germline, CDR1 is SNHLY and CDR2 FYNNEI. V lost 8 bases to trimming and J lost 6 bases, with 7 bases between them. The CDR3 DNA follows: TGTGCCAGCCTTAGTAATGGCTACACCTTC. It translates to CASLSNGYTF.

This rearrangement joins TRBV3-1 (or the pseudogene TRBV3-2) to TRBJ2-7; 8 bases align to TRBD1. V lost 3 bases and J lost 2; bases outside the gene matches: 3. Per the germline V gene, CDR1 is LGHDT and CDR2 is YNNKEL (reference sequence). The CDR3 consists of 14 residues. The DNA of the CDR3 is TGTGCCAGCAGCCACCCGGACAGGGCCTACGAGCAGTACTTC. The encoded protein is CASSHPDRAYEQYF.